This record covers a single TCR beta chain. In the study's own analysis: For nucleated cells, counts were estimated from reference gene primer amplification. Data came from immunoSEQ multiplex PCR; TCRdb stores just in-frame clones and leaves some out. V and J calls and clone size follow that table, whereas D and trimming were derived from the DNA. The table has 320,000 or so clones, 80% to 90% seen once. This record comes from a study of blood T cell repertoires in COVID-19. The study assigned cohorts using participant-reported clinical history. Recovery among Cohort 3 donors was established by two negative PCRs, clearance, or symptom resolution. The CDR3 is 13 residues long. CDR1 is SGHRS and CDR2 is YFSETQ in the germline V gene. The J segment lost 5 bases and the V segment lost 4 bases, leaving 4 bases of the junction unmatched.

The sample was PBMCs or T cells enriched from blood (not recorded which). This clonotype was sampled from a man between 25 and 39 years old who had recovered from COVID-19. J is TRBJ2-5 and V is TRBV5-1, with 8 bases that match TRBD1. The CDR3 sequence: CASSPGGVETQYF. CDR3 nucleotides: TGCGCCAGCAGCCCAGGGGGCGTCGAGACCCAGTACTTC.